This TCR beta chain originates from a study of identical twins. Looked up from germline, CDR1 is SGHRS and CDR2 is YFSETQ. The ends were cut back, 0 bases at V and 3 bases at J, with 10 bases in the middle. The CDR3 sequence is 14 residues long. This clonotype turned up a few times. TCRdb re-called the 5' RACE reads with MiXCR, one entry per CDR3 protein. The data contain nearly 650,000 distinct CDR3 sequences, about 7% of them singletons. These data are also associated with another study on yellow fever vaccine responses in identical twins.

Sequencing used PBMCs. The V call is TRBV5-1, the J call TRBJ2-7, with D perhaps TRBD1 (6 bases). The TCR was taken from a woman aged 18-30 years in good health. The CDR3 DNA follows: TGCGCCAGCAGCTTGGGAGACAGGTACTACGAGCAGTACTTC. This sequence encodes CASSLGDRYYEQYF.